The clone carrying this T cell receptor beta chain showed up just a few times. Its specificity is not known. TCRalpha and TCRbeta libraries used 5'RACE with constant-segment primers and UMIs. TCRdb fed the 5' RACE reads into MiXCR, producing one record per CDR3 protein. This repertoire shows more than 300,000 distinct CDR3 sequences, approximately 15% found once; its top ten account for around 23%. The sample originates from a study of T-cell memory formation after mild COVID-19. At the level of the study: Among the donors, TCR clusters were largely specific to each donor. Regarding the study as a whole: The CD4+ clones that contracted clustered mainly within CM and EM, and the CD8+ clones concentrated in EMRA. The finding that pre-infection memory included some responding clones suggested that cross-reactive memory joined.

In germline, CDR1 is MNHNS, CDR2 SASEGT. There are 15 residues in the CDR3. With 6 bases clipped from V and 9 bases from J, the junction kept 12 bases outside the gene matches. The chain is built from TRBV6-1 and TRBJ1-5; 9 nucleotides align to TRBD1. This sequence was found in a man aged 18-30 years who had mild COVID-19 (a few samples of this study predate the infection). Cell type and time point are not known. The source material was PBMCs or a T cell subset sorted from them (not recorded which). The DNA for the CDR3 is TGTGCCAGCAGCGAGACCCCGGGACAGGGTCCGCCCCAGCATTTT. This sequence encodes CASSETPGQGPPQHF.